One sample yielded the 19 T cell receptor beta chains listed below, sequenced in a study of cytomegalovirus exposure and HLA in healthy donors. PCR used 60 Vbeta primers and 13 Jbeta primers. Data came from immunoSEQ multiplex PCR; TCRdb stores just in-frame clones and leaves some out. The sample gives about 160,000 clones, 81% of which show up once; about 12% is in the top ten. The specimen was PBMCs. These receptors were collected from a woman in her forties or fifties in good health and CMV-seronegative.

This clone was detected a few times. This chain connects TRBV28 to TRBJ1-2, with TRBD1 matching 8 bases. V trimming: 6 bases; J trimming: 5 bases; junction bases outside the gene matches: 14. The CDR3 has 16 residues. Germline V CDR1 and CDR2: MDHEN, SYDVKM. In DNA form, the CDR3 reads TGTGCCAGCAGGGCAGGGGGCTACTCACCCCCATATGGCTACACCTTC. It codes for CASRAGGYSPPYGYTF.

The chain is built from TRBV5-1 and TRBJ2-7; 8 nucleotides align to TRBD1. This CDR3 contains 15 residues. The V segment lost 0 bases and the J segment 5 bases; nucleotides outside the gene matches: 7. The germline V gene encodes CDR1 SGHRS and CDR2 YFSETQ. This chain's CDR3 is CASSLEGRGLDEQYF. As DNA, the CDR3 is TGCGCCAGCAGCTTGGAGGGCAGGGGGCTCGACGAGCAGTACTTC.

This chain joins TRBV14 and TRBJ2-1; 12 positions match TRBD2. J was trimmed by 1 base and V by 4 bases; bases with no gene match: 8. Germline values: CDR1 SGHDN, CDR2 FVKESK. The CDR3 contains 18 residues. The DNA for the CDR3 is TGTGCCAGCAGCCTTGGGACTAGCGGGCAACCTTCCTACAATGAGCAGTTCTTC. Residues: CASSLGTSGQPSYNEQFF. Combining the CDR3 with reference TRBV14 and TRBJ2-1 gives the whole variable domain EAGVTQFPSHSVIEKGQTVTLRCDPISGHDNLYWYRRVMGKEIKFLLHFVKESKQDESGMPNNRFLAERTGGTYSTLKVQPAELEDSGVYFCASSLGTSGQPSYNEQFFGPGTRLTVL.

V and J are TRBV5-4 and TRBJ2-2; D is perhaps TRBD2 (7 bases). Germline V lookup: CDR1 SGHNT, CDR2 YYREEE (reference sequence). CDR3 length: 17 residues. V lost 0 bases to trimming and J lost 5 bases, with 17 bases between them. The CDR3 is CASSLDPGGRRTGELFF. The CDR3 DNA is TGTGCCAGCAGCTTGGACCCGGGGGGCCGACGGACCGGGGAGCTGTTTTTT.

The CDR3 here is CASSASGNTEAFF. In DNA form, the CDR3 reads TGTGCCAGTAGTGCTTCAGGGAACACTGAAGCTTTCTTT. The chain employs TRBV19 and TRBJ1-1; no clear D. The CDR3 contains 13 residues. V was shortened by 5 bases and J by 1 base, with 8 bases between the two germline ends. Germline V gene sequence: CDR1 LNHDA, CDR2 SQIVND (reference sequence).

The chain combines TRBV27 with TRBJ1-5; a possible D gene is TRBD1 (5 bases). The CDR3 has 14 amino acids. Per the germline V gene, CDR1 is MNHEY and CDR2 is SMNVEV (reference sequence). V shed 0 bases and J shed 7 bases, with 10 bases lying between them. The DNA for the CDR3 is TGTGCCAGCAGTTTATCAGGGACTCGGCAGCCCCAGCATTTT. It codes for CASSLSGTRQPQHF.

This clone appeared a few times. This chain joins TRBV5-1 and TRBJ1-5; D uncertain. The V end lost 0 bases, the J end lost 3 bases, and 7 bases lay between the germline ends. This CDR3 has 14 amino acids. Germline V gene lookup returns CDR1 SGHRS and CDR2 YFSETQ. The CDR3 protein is CASSLDGINQPQHF. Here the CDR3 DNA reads TGCGCCAGCAGCTTGGACGGGATCAATCAGCCCCAGCATTTT.

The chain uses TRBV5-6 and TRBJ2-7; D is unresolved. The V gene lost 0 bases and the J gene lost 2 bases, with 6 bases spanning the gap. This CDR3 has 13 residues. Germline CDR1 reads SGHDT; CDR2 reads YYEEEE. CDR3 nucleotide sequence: TGTGCCAGCAGCTTGGGGCCCGCCTACGAGCAGTACTTC. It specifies CASSLGPAYEQYF.

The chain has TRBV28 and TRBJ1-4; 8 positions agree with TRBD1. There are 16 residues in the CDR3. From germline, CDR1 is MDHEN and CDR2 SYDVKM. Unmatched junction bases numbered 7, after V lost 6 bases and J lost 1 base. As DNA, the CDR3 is TGTGCCAGCAGCCCTAATACAGGGGGAACTAATGAAAAACTGTTTTTT. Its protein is CASSPNTGGTNEKLFF.

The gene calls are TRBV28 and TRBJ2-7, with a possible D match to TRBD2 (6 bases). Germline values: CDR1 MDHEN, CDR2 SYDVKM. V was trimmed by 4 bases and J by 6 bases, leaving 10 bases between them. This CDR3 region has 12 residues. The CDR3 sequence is CASSSGTREQYF. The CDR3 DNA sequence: TGTGCCAGCAGTTCGGGGACTCGCGAGCAGTACTTC.

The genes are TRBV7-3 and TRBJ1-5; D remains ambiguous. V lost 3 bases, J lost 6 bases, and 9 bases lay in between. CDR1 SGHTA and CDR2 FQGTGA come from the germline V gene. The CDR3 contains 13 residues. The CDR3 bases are TGTGCCAGCAGCTTGATCTTCGGTCAGCCCCAGCATTTT. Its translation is CASSLIFGQPQHF.

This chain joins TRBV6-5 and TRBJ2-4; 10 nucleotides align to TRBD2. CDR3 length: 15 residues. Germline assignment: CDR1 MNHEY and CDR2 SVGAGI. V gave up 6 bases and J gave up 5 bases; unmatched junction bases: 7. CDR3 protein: CASSPAGLAENIQYF. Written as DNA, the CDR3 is TGTGCCAGCAGCCCTGCCGGACTAGCGGAAAACATTCAGTACTTC.

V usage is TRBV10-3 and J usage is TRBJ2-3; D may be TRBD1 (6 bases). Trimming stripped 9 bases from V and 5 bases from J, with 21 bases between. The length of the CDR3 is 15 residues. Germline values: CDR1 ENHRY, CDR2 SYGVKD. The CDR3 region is CAMGDRDTEKDTQYF. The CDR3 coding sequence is TGTGCCATGGGAGACCGGGACACGGAAAAAGATACGCAGTATTTT.

DNA of the CDR3: TGTGCCAGCAGCCAATCTTCAAGCAGGGCTTTCTTT. It yields the protein CASSQSSSRAFF. The rearrangement uses TRBV14 and TRBJ1-1; D unclear. V was pared by 2 bases and J by 11 bases, with 12 bases between. The CDR3 sequence is 12 residues long. Germline-derived CDR1 and CDR2 are SGHDN and FVKESK.

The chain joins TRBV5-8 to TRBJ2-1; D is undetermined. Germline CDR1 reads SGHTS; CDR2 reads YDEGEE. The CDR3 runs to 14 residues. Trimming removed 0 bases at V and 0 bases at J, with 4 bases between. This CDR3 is CASSLGHSYNEQFF. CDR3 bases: TGTGCCAGCAGCTTGGGGCACTCCTACAATGAGCAGTTCTTC.

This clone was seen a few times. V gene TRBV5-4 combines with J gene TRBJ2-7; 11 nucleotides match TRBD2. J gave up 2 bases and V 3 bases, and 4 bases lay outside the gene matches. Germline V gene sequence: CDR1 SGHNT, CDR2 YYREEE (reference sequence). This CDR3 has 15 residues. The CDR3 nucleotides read TGTGCCAGCAGCTATGGGACTAGCGGCACCTACGAGCAGTACTTC. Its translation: CASSYGTSGTYEQYF.

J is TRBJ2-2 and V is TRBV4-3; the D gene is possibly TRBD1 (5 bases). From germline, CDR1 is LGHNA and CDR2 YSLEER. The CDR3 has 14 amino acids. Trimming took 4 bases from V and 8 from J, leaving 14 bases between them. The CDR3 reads CASSPYQGLGELFF. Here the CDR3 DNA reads TGCGCCAGCAGCCCATATCAGGGTTTAGGGGAGCTGTTTTTT.

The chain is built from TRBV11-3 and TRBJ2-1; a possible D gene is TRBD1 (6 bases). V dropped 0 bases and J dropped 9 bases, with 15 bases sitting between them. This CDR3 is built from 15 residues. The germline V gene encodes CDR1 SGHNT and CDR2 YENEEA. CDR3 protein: CASSLDRGTWAEQFF. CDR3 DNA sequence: TGTGCCAGCAGCTTAGATCGAGGGACATGGGCTGAGCAGTTCTTC.

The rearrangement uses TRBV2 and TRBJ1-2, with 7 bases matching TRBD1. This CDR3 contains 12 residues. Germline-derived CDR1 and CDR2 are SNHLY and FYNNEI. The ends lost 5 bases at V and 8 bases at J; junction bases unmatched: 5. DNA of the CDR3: TGTGCCAGCAGTCAGGGGGGCGGCGGCTACACCTTC. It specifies CASSQGGGGYTF.